Included here is one TCR beta chain sequence, with context. Its specificity is unknown. This entry comes from a study of Ad26.COV2.S vaccination and SARS-CoV-2 variants. Study results and limitations: Reported findings describe substantial breadth in spike-specific CD8+ and CD4+ T cell responses following vaccination. Vaccinated individuals (as opposed to placebo recipients) had higher spike-specific TCR breadth. Comparability of non-spike TCR breadth was observed across vaccine and placebo recipients.

CDR1 is LNHDA and CDR2 is SQIVND in the germline V gene (reference sequence). There are 13 residues in the CDR3. V was trimmed by 5 bases and J by 5 bases, leaving 12 bases between them. Some clones are missing from TCRdb's copy, which holds only in-frame ones; the method was immunoSEQ multiplex PCR. Of 350,000 to 450,000 clones listed, 92% are singletons. Source: peripheral blood, taken after recovery from COVID-19. The genes are TRBV19 and TRBJ1-2; D is possibly TRBD1 (5 bases). This TCR was sampled from a human donor who had recovered from COVID-19. The CDR3 DNA follows: TGTGCCAGTAGTCCCGGGGGGAGATATGGCTACACCTTC. Encoded protein: CASSPGGRYGYTF.